What follows are 21 T cell receptor beta chains derived from one specimen sequenced in a study of cytomegalovirus exposure and HLA in healthy donors. The PCR was carried out with 60 Vbeta primers and 13 Jbeta primers. The protocol was immunoSEQ multiplex PCR, while the TCRdb copy is restricted to in-frame clones and leaves out a portion. The sample yields 200,000 to 250,000 clones, 75% to 85% seen once. The sample was PBMCs. The receptors derive from a woman aged 40 to 55 in good health and CMV-seronegative.

The chain uses TRBV18 and TRBJ1-1; a possible D gene is TRBD1 (5 bases). The V gene's germline CDR1 is KGHSH and CDR2 LQKENI. V was shortened by 3 bases and J by 0 bases, with 11 bases between the two germline ends. CDR3 length: 15 residues. The CDR3 nucleotides read TGTGCCAGCTCACCGGGGCTTACCATGAACACTGAAGCTTTCTTT. This sequence encodes CASSPGLTMNTEAFF.

The chain employs TRBV18 and TRBJ1-5, with TRBD1 as a possible D gene (5 bases). Per the germline V gene, CDR1 is KGHSH and CDR2 is LQKENI. This CDR3 is built from 16 residues. The ends were cut back, 3 bases at V and 0 bases at J, with 12 bases in the middle. CDR3 in amino acids: CASSPRGGDSNQPQHF. The CDR3 DNA reads TGTGCCAGCTCACCGAGAGGAGGGGATAGCAATCAGCCCCAGCATTTT.

The chain carries TRBV28 and TRBJ2-7; 7 bases agree with TRBD2. The CDR3 length is 14 residues. The trim removed 3 bases at V and 6 bases at J, leaving 8 bases unmatched. The germline gives CDR1 MDHEN, CDR2 SYDVKM. CDR3 region: CASSFQRDHLEQYF. In DNA, the CDR3 is TGTGCCAGCAGTTTCCAGCGGGACCACCTCGAGCAGTACTTC.

This clone was observed a single time. The J gene is TRBJ1-2, the V gene TRBV30; 8 bases align to TRBD1. The CDR3 spans 14 residues. V lost 2 bases to trimming and J lost 4 bases; unmatched junction nucleotides: 6. From germline, CDR1 is GTSNPN and CDR2 SVGIG (reference sequence). The CDR3 coding sequence is TGTGCCTGGAGTCTACAGGGGGGACGCTATGGCTACACCTTC. Protein product: CAWSLQGGRYGYTF.

The CDR3 nucleotides read TGTGCCAGCAGTCCCGGGACTGTGGGTACGTACGAGCAGTACTTC. This gives the protein CASSPGTVGTYEQYF. The genes are TRBV11-2 and TRBJ2-7; D may be TRBD2 (6 bases). The CDR3 runs 15 residues. Trimming took 6 bases from V and 4 from J, leaving 19 bases between them. Germline V lookup: CDR1 SGHAT, CDR2 FQNNGV. Supplemented by reference TRBV11-2 and TRBJ2-7, the full variable domain reads EAGVAQSPRYKIIEKRQSVAFWCNPISGHATLYWYQQILGQGPKLLIQFQNNGVVDDSQLPKDRFSAERLKGVDSTLKIQPAKLEDSAVYLCASSPGTVGTYEQYFGPGTRLTVT.

J is TRBJ1-1 and V is TRBV11-2; 9 nucleotides line up with TRBD1. Germline V gene lookup returns CDR1 SGHAT and CDR2 FQNNGV. This CDR3 has 18 amino acids. Trimming removed 5 bases from V and 1 base from J; junction bases left unmatched: 14. Here the CDR3 reads CASSLHLQGALRNTEAFF. The CDR3 DNA sequence: TGTGCCAGCAGCCTCCATTTACAGGGGGCCCTTAGGAACACTGAAGCTTTCTTT.

The chain recombines TRBV6-5 with TRBJ2-1, with D perhaps TRBD1 (6 bases). Germline V gene data show CDR1 as MNHEY and CDR2 as SVGAGI. Deletions cut 6 bases from V and 0 bases from J, with 12 bases between. This CDR3 has 15 residues. This CDR3 reads CASSSDRSSYNEQFF. The CDR3 nucleotides read TGTGCCAGCAGCAGTGACAGGAGCTCCTACAATGAGCAGTTCTTC.

The chain employs TRBV28 and TRBJ1-2, with D possibly matching TRBD1 (5 bases). Germline V gene lookup returns CDR1 MDHEN and CDR2 SYDVKM. V lost 7 bases to trimming and J lost 6 bases, with 15 bases between them. This CDR3 comprises 13 residues. CDR3 DNA: TGTGCCAGCAACTTAATGCGGGGACATGGCTACACCTTC. Translated, it gives CASNLMRGHGYTF.

The chain recombines TRBV9 with TRBJ2-5; maybe TRBD2 (6 bases). This CDR3 has 14 residues. The ends were cut back, 2 bases at V and 3 bases at J, with 11 bases in the middle. Per germline, CDR1 SGDLS and CDR2 YYNGEE. This chain's CDR3 is CASSVGGLEETQYF. CDR3 sequence (DNA): TGTGCCAGCAGCGTGGGGGGACTCGAAGAGACCCAGTACTTC.

The chain employs TRBV27 and TRBJ1-5, with D unclear. Germline V gene sequence: CDR1 MNHEY, CDR2 SMNVEV (reference sequence). This CDR3 is 13 amino acids long. Trimming took 5 bases from V and 2 from J, leaving 7 bases between them. CDR3 sequence (DNA): TGTGCCAGCAGTCCACAGCGCAATCAGCCCCAGCATTTT. It encodes CASSPQRNQPQHF.

The table lists this clone with a few counts. The chain recombines TRBV6-1 with TRBJ2-5, with 12 bases fitting TRBD2. This CDR3 spans 17 amino acids. The V and J ends lost 2 bases and 1 base, in that order; junction bases with no gene match: 5. CDR1 and CDR2 from the germline V gene are MNHNS and SASEGT. CDR3: CASSERTSGTFQETQYF. The CDR3 DNA is TGTGCCAGCAGTGAACGGACTAGCGGGACGTTCCAAGAGACCCAGTACTTC.

CDR3 DNA: TGTGCCAGCTCACTGGGGACAGGGGATCGGGGCTACACCTTC. It specifies CASSLGTGDRGYTF. The chain employs TRBV18 and TRBJ1-2; 10 nucleotides line up with TRBD1. V shed 4 bases and J 8 bases; nucleotides not matched to a gene: 7. Germline V CDR1 and CDR2: KGHSH, LQKENI. This CDR3 has 14 amino acids.

CDR3 protein: CASSEWGQGLANYGYTF. The CDR3 coding sequence is TGTGCCAGCAGTGAATGGGGACAGGGACTGGCTAACTATGGCTACACCTTC. The gene calls are TRBV2 and TRBJ1-2; 9 bases map to TRBD1. The trim removed 2 bases at V and 0 bases at J, leaving 7 bases unmatched. Germline V gene data show CDR1 as SNHLY and CDR2 as FYNNEI. This CDR3 has 17 residues.

The rearrangement links TRBV29-1 to TRBJ2-1; 7 nucleotides align to TRBD2. This CDR3 is 14 amino acids long. V was pared by 4 bases and J by 4 bases, with 7 bases of the junction left unmatched. Germline V gives CDR1 SQVTM, CDR2 ANQGSEA. The CDR3 loop reads CSVAGGSVYNEQFF. The CDR3 bases are TGCAGCGTTGCGGGAGGAAGCGTTTACAATGAGCAGTTCTTC.

The chain is built from TRBV19 and TRBJ1-4; D is perhaps TRBD1 (6 bases). Germline CDR1 reads LNHDA; CDR2 reads SQIVND (reference sequence). The CDR3 contains 17 residues. Trimming removed 1 base from V and 5 bases from J, with 17 bases in between. CDR3 coding DNA: TGTGCCAGTAGTATAGGAAATTCCGGGACACAGAATGAAAAACTGTTTTTT. It is translated as CASSIGNSGTQNEKLFF. Full variable domain (remainder filled in from reference TRBV19 and TRBJ1-4): DGGITQSPKYLFRKEGQNVTLSCEQNLNHDAMYWYRQDPGQGLRLIYYSQIVNDFQKGDIAEGYSVSREKKESFPLTVTSAQKNPTAFYLCASSIGNSGTQNEKLFFGSGTQLSVL.

Of note for this clone: At one boundary the junction diverges from the germline segment, which might be a read error. The chain couples TRBV7-7 to TRBJ2-1, with 9 positions matching TRBD2. There are 13 residues in the CDR3. CDR1 is SSHAT, CDR2 FNYEAQ, per germline (reference sequence). The CDR3 DNA follows: TGTGCCAGCAGCCTAGCGGGGCAGGGTGAGCAGTTCTTC. It codes for CASSLAGQGEQFF.

CDR3 DNA: TGTGCCAGCAGCTACAGGGGTATCGGCGAGCAGTACTTC. It encodes CASSYRGIGEQYF. The chain recombines TRBV2 with TRBJ2-5; TRBD1 aligns across 7 bases. The J call may be faulty, since TRBJ2-7 better matches the DNA end. The germline V gene has CDR1 SNHLY and CDR2 FYNNEI. This CDR3 is built from 13 residues.

The chain couples TRBV5-5 to TRBJ1-1; 9 bases are shared with TRBD1. From germline, CDR1 is SGHKS and CDR2 YYEKEE (reference sequence). With 4 bases clipped from V and 2 bases from J, the junction kept 6 bases outside the gene matches. The CDR3 is 15 amino acids. The CDR3 nucleotides are TGTGCCAGCAGCCGGACAGGGGAGCGAAACACTGAAGCTTTCTTT. Translated: CASSRTGERNTEAFF. The whole variable domain, filled in from reference TRBV5-5 and TRBJ1-1, reads DAGVTQSPTHLIKTRGQQVTLRCSPISGHKSVSWYQQVLGQGPQFIFQYYEKEERGRGNFPDRFSARQFPNYSSELNVNALLLGDSALYLCASSRTGERNTEAFFGQGTRLTVV.

About this clone itself: A read error may produce the germline difference seen at one junction end. Other DNA sequences within the sample encode an identical CDR3. J is TRBJ2-1 and V is TRBV30, with D possibly TRBD2 on 5 matching bases. Germline CDR1 is GTSNPN and CDR2 is SVGIG (reference sequence). The CDR3 runs 14 residues. The CDR3 loop reads CAWSTAALLGEQFF. CDR3 in DNA: TGTGCTTGGAGTACAGCGGCCCTCTTAGGTGAGCAGTTCTTC.

The chain has TRBV19 and TRBJ1-1; 8 bases line up with TRBD1. The CDR3 is 15 residues long. With 5 bases clipped from V and 0 bases from J, the junction kept 5 bases outside the gene matches. CDR1 LNHDA and CDR2 SQIVND come from the germline V gene (reference sequence). CDR3 in DNA: TGTGCCAGTAGTCTCCGGACAGGGATGAACACTGAAGCTTTCTTT. Protein: CASSLRTGMNTEAFF.

The chain combines TRBV27 with TRBJ2-7, with a possible D match to TRBD2 (5 bases). The CDR3 is 14 amino acids. With 2 bases removed from V and 7 bases from J, the gap between germline ends came to 15 bases. Germline CDR1 and CDR2: MNHEY and SMNVEV (reference sequence). For the CDR3, the DNA is TGTGCCAGCAGTTTAGGAGGAAGGACCTGGGAGCAGTACTTC. Protein sequence: CASSLGGRTWEQYF.